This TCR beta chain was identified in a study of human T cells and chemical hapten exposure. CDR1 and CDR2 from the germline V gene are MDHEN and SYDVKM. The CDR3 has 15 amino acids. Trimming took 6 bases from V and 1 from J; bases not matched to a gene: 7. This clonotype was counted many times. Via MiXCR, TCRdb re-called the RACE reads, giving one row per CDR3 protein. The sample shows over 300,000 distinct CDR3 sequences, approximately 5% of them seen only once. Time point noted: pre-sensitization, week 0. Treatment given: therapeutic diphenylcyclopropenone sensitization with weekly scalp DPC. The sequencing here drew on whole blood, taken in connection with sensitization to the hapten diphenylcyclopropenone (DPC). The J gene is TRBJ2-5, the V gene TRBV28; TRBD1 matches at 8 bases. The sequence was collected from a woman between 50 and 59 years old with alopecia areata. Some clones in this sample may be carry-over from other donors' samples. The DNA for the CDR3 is TGTGCCAGCAGCCTCCCCACAGGGGGCCAAGAGACCCAGTACTTC. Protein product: CASSLPTGGQETQYF.